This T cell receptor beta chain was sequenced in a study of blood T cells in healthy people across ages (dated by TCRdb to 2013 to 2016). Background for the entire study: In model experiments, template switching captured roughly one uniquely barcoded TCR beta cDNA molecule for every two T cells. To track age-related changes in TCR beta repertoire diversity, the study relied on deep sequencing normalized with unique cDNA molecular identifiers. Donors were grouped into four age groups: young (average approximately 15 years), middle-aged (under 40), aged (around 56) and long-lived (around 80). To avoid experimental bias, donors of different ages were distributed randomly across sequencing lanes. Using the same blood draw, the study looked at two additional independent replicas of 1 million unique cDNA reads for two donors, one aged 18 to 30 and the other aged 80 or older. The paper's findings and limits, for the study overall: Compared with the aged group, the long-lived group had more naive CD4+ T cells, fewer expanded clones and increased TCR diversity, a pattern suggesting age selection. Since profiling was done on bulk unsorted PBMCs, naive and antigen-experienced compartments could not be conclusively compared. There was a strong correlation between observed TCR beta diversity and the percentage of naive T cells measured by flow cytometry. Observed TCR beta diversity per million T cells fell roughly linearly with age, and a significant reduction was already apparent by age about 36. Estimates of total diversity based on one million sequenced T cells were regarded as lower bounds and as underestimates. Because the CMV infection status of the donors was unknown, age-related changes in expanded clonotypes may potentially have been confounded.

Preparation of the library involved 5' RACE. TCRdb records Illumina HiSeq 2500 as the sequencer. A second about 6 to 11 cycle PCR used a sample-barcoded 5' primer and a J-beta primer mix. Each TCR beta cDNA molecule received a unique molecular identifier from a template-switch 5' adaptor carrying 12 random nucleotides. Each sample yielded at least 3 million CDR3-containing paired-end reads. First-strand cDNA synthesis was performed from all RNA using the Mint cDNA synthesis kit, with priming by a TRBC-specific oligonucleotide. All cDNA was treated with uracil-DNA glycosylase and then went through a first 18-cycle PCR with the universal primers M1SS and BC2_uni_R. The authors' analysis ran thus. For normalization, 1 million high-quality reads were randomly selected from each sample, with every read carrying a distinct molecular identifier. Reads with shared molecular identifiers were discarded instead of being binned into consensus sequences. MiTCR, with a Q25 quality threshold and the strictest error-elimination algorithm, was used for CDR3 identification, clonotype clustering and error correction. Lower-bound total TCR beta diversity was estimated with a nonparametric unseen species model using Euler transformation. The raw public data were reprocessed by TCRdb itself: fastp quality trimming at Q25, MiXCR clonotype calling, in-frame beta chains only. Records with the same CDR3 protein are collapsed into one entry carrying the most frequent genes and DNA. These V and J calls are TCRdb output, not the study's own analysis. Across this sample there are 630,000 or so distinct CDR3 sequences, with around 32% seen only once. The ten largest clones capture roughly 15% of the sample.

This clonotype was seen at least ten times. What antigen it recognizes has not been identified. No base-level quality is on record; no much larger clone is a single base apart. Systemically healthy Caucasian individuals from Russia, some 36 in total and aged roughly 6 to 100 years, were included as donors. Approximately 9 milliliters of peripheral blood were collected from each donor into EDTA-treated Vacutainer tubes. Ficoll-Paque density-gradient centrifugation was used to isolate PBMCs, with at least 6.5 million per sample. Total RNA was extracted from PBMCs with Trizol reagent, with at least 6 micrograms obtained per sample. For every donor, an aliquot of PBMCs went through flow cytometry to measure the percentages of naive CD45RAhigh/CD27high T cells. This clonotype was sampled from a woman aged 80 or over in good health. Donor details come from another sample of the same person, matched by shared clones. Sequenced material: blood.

The CDR3 in this case is CASTVGAHKETQYF. The DNA sequence is given as TGTGCCAGCACCGTGGGAGCGCACAAAGAGACCCAGTACTTC. The receptor chain draws on TRBV6-2 or TRBV6-3 and TRBJ2-5, with TRBD2 as a weak D call on 5 bases. Trimming removed 7 bases from V and 3 bases from J, leaving 15 bases between the germline ends. There are 14 amino acids in the CDR3, from cysteine to phenylalanine inclusive. Only CDR3 DNA remains: 42 bases, in frame from the first base. The germline V gene specifies MNHEY as CDR1 and SVGEGT as CDR2.